These 26 T cell receptor beta chains were all obtained from the same sample, sequenced in a study of T-cell memory formation after mild COVID-19 (dated by TCRdb to the early 2020s). The library was produced with 5' RACE. The sequencer listed for this sample is Illumina NovaSeq 6000. The raw public data were reprocessed by TCRdb itself: fastp quality trimming at Q25, MiXCR clonotype calling, in-frame beta chains only. All rows with the same CDR3 protein become a single entry with the most common DNA and genes. For this sample the table gives under 300,000 distinct CDR3 sequences, of which over 8.5% were detected only once. The ten largest clones add up to roughly a fifth of the sample. What was sequenced was PBMCs or a T cell subset sorted from them (not recorded which). These receptor sequences come from a young man who had mild COVID-19 (a few samples of this study predate the infection). The sample titles of this study are shuffled in the database, so cell type and time point are left out; the donor was told from shared clones.

V is TRBV6-4 and J is TRBJ1-2, with D perhaps TRBD1 (6 bases). The CDR3 spans 13 residues. The germline V gene has CDR1 MRHNA and CDR2 SNTAGT. V was shortened by 6 bases and J by 8 bases, with 16 bases between the two germline ends. In nucleotides, the CDR3 is TGTGCCAGCAGATCACAGGGTGTAGGAGGCTACACCTTC. This sequence encodes CASRSQGVGGYTF.

This sequence joins TRBV21-1 and TRBJ1-1. TRBV21-1 is annotated as a pseudogene. This CDR3 contains 13 residues. CDR3 in amino acids: CASSRLRNTEAFF. The CDR3 bases are TGTGCCAGCAGCCGTCTCAGGAACACTGAAGCTTTCTTT.

In its sample, this clonotype was seen a few times. This chain joins TRBV12-3 or TRBV12-4 and TRBJ1-1; perhaps TRBD1 as D (6 bases). This CDR3 has 14 amino acids. V dropped 6 bases and J dropped 10 bases, with 21 bases sitting between them. The CDR3 coding sequence is TGTGCCAGCAGGAGGGGACCGGGGGGGCTGGGAGCTTTCTTT. Its translation is CASRRGPGGLGAFF.

This clonotype was detected ten times or more. This chain uses TRBV12-3 or TRBV12-4 with TRBJ1-2; D unclear. The CDR3 runs to 12 residues. The ends were cut back, 3 bases at V and 10 bases at J, with 12 bases in the middle. The CDR3 spells CASSFRVPPYTF. Here the CDR3 DNA reads TGTGCCAGCAGTTTCAGAGTACCCCCCTACACCTTC.

This chain connects TRBV5-1 to TRBJ2-3; 9 nucleotides align to TRBD2. Germline-derived CDR1 and CDR2 are SGHRS and YFSETQ. V lost 4 bases and J lost 0; bases outside the gene matches: 3. CDR3 length equals 15 residues. The CDR3 loop is CASSISGGSTDTQYF. The CDR3, as DNA: TGCGCCAGCAGCATTAGCGGGGGAAGCACAGATACGCAGTATTTT.

This clonotype was detected a few times. The chain carries TRBV5-1 and TRBJ2-1; 9 nucleotides align to TRBD2. The CDR3 is 17 residues long. The junction had 9 bases not matched to a gene; V was cut back by 4 bases and J by 1 base. Germline V lookup: CDR1 SGHRS, CDR2 YFSETQ. The CDR3 loop reads CASSPRLTSGSYNEQFF. The CDR3 DNA is TGCGCCAGCAGCCCCCGACTGACTAGCGGATCCTACAATGAGCAGTTCTTC.

This clonotype has at least ten counts. The chain combines TRBV7-8 with TRBJ2-3; 14 bases line up with TRBD2. The CDR3 has 15 residues. Trimming removed 5 bases from V and 7 bases from J; junction bases left unmatched: 5. The germline V gene has CDR1 SGHVS and CDR2 FQNEAQ. The chain's CDR3 is CASSPGTSGGNTQYF. The CDR3 bases are TGTGCCAGCAGCCCTGGGACTAGCGGGGGAAATACGCAGTATTTT.

This clonotype was seen more than once but under ten times. The chain employs TRBV4-1 and TRBJ1-2; D not certain. This CDR3 comprises 14 residues. With 2 bases removed from V and 7 bases from J, the gap between germline ends came to 14 bases. Germline loops: CDR1 MGHRA, CDR2 YSYEKL. Here the CDR3 DNA reads TGCGCCAGCAGCCAACCGAGAGGGCTGAGTGGCTACACCTTC. Amino acids: CASSQPRGLSGYTF.

This clonotype has a handful of counts. This chain links TRBV12-3 or TRBV12-4 with TRBJ2-5; no definite D call. The CDR3 runs to 14 residues. The germline V and J ends were trimmed by 2 bases and 1 base, with 8 bases remaining between them. CDR3 sequence reads: CASSLSAGQETQYF. Here the CDR3 DNA reads TGTGCCAGCAGTTTATCGGCAGGCCAAGAGACCCAGTACTTC.

V usage is TRBV18 and J usage is TRBJ2-7; 9 positions match TRBD1. The germline gives CDR1 KGHSH, CDR2 LQKENI. This CDR3 is built from 14 residues. The junction had 7 bases not matched to a gene; V was cut back by 4 bases and J by 6 bases. CDR3 DNA: TGTGCCAGCTCACGAAGAGACAGGGGGGGCGAGCAGTACGTC. Protein product: CASSRRDRGGEQYV.

This clonotype came up a few times. CDR3: CATSDGGLAGVNNEQFF. CDR3 bases: TGTGCCACCAGTGATGGCGGACTAGCGGGGGTTAACAATGAGCAGTTCTTC. The chain couples TRBV24-1 to TRBJ2-1; 13 bases agree with TRBD2. The CDR3 totals 17 residues. Trimming took 3 bases from V and 5 from J; bases not matched to a gene: 6. Germline V gene lookup returns CDR1 KGHDR and CDR2 SFDVKD.

This clonotype has just a few counts. The V and J genes are TRBV4-2 and TRBJ2-7; 7 bases line up with TRBD2. Germline trimming cut 0 bases from V and 5 bases from J; bases unmatched to any gene: 7. In germline, CDR1 is LGHNA, CDR2 YNFKEQ. CDR3 length: 15 amino acids. CDR3 protein: CASSQDGAGSNEQYF. In DNA form, the CDR3 reads TGTGCCAGCAGCCAAGATGGAGCGGGGAGTAACGAGCAGTACTTC.

V usage is TRBV12-3 or TRBV12-4 and J usage is TRBJ2-7; possibly TRBD1 for D (5 bases). The CDR3 contains 14 residues. Trimming cost V 6 bases and J 2 bases, with 14 bases left between them. As DNA, the CDR3 is TGTGCCAGCAGCCCTCGCCCAGGGACCTACGAGCAGTACGTC. Its translation is CASSPRPGTYEQYV.

This clonotype has more than one count but fewer than ten. V usage is TRBV6-1 and J usage is TRBJ2-7; D is perhaps TRBD1 (6 bases). Germline loops: CDR1 MNHNS, CDR2 SASEGT. The CDR3 consists of 14 residues. V dropped 0 bases and J dropped 0 bases, with 6 bases sitting between them. CDR3 coding DNA: TGTGCCAGCAGTGAAGCGGACAGCTCCTACGAGCAGTACTTC. Translation: CASSEADSSYEQYF.

This rearrangement joins TRBV20-1 to TRBJ2-3, with D tentatively TRBD1 (5 bases). CDR1 is DFQATT and CDR2 is SNEGSKA in the germline V gene (reference sequence). This CDR3 is 14 amino acids long. The V and J ends lost 1 base and 2 bases respectively, with 10 bases between them. The CDR3 DNA sequence: TGCAGTGCTAGAGTCGACAGCAACACAGATACGCAGTATTTT. Translated: CSARVDSNTDTQYF.

This clonotype has only a few counts. This chain joins TRBV29-1 and TRBJ2-7, with D possibly being TRBD2 (5 bases). The CDR3 totals 13 residues. Between the trimmed V and J ends, which lost 7 bases and 0 bases, there was a span of 13 bases. Germline lookup yields CDR1 SQVTM and CDR2 ANQGSEA. This CDR3 is CSGAYGGSYEQYF. The CDR3 DNA reads TGCAGCGGTGCTTACGGAGGCTCCTACGAGCAGTACTTC.

This clonotype came up a few times. The rearrangement uses TRBV10-3 and TRBJ2-1; tentatively, D is TRBD2 (6 bases). The CDR3 covers 16 residues. CDR1 is ENHRY, CDR2 SYGVKD, per germline. Trimming cost V 11 bases and J 0 bases, with 20 bases left between them. This chain's CDR3 is CASHGSGLSSYNEQFF. Written as DNA, the CDR3 is TGTGCCTCACACGGAAGCGGGCTTAGCTCCTACAATGAGCAGTTCTTC.

The chain is built from TRBV5-1 and TRBJ1-1; D remains ambiguous. The germline CDR1 and CDR2 sequences are SGHRS and YFSETQ. CDR3 size: 14 residues. V gave up 4 bases and J gave up 4 bases, with 14 bases separating them. CDR3 amino acids: CASSAQATPTEAFF. CDR3 DNA sequence: TGCGCCAGCAGCGCTCAGGCGACTCCCACTGAAGCTTTCTTT. Full variable domain (remainder filled in from reference TRBV5-1 and TRBJ1-1): KAGVTQTPRYLIKTRGQQVTLSCSPISGHRSVSWYQQTPGQGLQFLFEYFSETQRNKGNFPGRFSGRQFSNSRSEMNVSTLELGDSALYLCASSAQATPTEAFFGQGTRLTVV.

The chain links TRBV7-2 to TRBJ2-1; no reliable D call. The CDR3 length is 14 residues. Germline lookup yields CDR1 SGHTA and CDR2 FQGNSA. The V gene lost 2 bases and the J gene lost 5 bases, with 10 bases spanning the gap. This chain's CDR3 is CASSLRRENNEQFF. CDR3 bases: TGTGCCAGCAGCTTACGGAGAGAAAACAATGAGCAGTTCTTC.

This clonotype was seen at least ten times. J is TRBJ2-1 and V is TRBV7-8, with 11 bases aligning to TRBD2. J was trimmed by 4 bases and V by 4 bases; bases with no gene match: 3. CDR3 length: 15 amino acids. The germline gives CDR1 SGHVS, CDR2 FQNEAQ. The CDR3 DNA reads TGTGCCAGCAGCTCTACTAGCGGGGGTTACAATGAGCAGTTCTTC. It encodes CASSSTSGGYNEQFF. Based on the CDR3 plus reference TRBV7-8 and TRBJ2-1, the full variable domain is GAGVSQSPRYKVAKRGQDVALRCDPISGHVSLFWYQQALGQGPEFLTYFQNEAQLDKSGLPSDRFFAERPEGSVSTLKIQRTQQEDSAVYLCASSSTSGGYNEQFFGPGTRLTVL.

To note about this clonotype: Its ends do not fully match the called genes, so a read error is possible. The rearrangement links TRBV3-1 to TRBJ1-3; D may be TRBD1 (5 bases). The CDR3 has 14 amino acids. Germline values: CDR1 LGHDT, CDR2 YNNKEL (reference sequence). The CDR3 nucleotides are TGTGCCAGCAGGCAAGGGGAGGCGAGGAACACCATATATTTT. It translates to CASRQGEARNTIYF. Together with reference TRBV3-1 and TRBJ1-3, the CDR3 gives the full variable domain: DTAVSQTPKYLVTQMGNDKSIKCEQNLGHDTMYWYKQDSKKFLKIMFSYNNKELIINETVPNRFSPKSPDKAHLNLHINSLELGDSAVYFCASRQGEARNTIYFGEGSWLTVV.

V gene TRBV7-9 combines with J gene TRBJ2-7, with 8 bases aligning to TRBD2. This CDR3 comprises 15 residues. V lost 5 bases and J lost 3; bases outside the gene matches: 9. Per the germline V gene, CDR1 is SEHNR and CDR2 is FQNEAQ (reference sequence). The CDR3 DNA is TGTGCCAGCAGCGCTCCTAGCGGGCGAGACTACGAGCAGTACTTC. Its protein is CASSAPSGRDYEQYF. Full variable domain (missing parts from reference TRBV7-9 and TRBJ2-7): DTGVSQNPRHKITKRGQNVTFRCDPISEHNRLYWYRQTLGQGPEFLTYFQNEAQLEKSRLLSDRFSAERPKGSFSTLEIQRTEQGDSAMYLCASSAPSGRDYEQYFGPGTRLTVT.

This clonotype appeared a few times. The rearrangement joins TRBV29-1 to TRBJ2-3; the match to TRBD2 covers 15 bases. The J segment lost 6 bases and the V segment lost 7 bases, leaving 8 bases of the junction unmatched. Germline assignment: CDR1 SQVTM and CDR2 ANQGSEA. This CDR3 contains 15 residues. The CDR3 region is CSGRTSGGALDTQYF. CDR3 sequence (DNA): TGCAGCGGCAGGACTAGCGGGGGGGCCTTGGATACGCAGTATTTT.

This clonotype was detected ten times or more. The J gene is TRBJ1-2, the V gene TRBV11-2; TRBD1 agrees at 11 bases. Germline V gene data show CDR1 as SGHAT and CDR2 as FQNNGV. V lost 4 bases to trimming and J lost 4 bases; unmatched junction nucleotides: 8. CDR3 size: 16 residues. The CDR3 reads CASSSPRGTGGYGYTF. The DNA of the CDR3 is TGTGCCAGCAGCTCACCCCGAGGGACAGGGGGCTATGGCTACACCTTC.

This clonotype was seen only a few times. The chain has TRBV7-9 and TRBJ1-1; 8 nucleotides line up with TRBD1. CDR1 is SEHNR, CDR2 FQNEAQ, per germline (reference sequence). After removal of 3 bases from V and 3 bases from J, the junction contained 3 bases not matched to a gene. There are 14 residues in the CDR3. The CDR3 DNA reads as TGTGCCAGCAGCTTTCAGGACAGGGACACTGAAGCTTTCTTT. As protein: CASSFQDRDTEAFF.

This clonotype was detected many times. The genes are TRBV7-2 and TRBJ1-2; D is undetermined. This CDR3 is built from 12 residues. Trimming removed 1 base at V and 7 bases at J, with 7 bases between. Germline V CDR1 and CDR2: SGHTA, FQGNSA. CDR3 in amino acids: CASSLDDVGYTF. The CDR3 nucleotides read TGTGCCAGCAGCTTAGATGACGTTGGCTACACCTTC.